The clone carrying this T cell receptor beta chain occurred a few times. Its target is unknown. The length of the CDR3 is 16 residues. The J segment lost 5 bases and the V segment lost 5 bases, leaving 6 bases of the junction unmatched. Germline V lookup: CDR1 SGHAT, CDR2 FQNNGV. The authors incorporated unique molecular identifiers into the TCR beta cDNA libraries. T cells, about 0.9 to 10 million of them, yielded approximately 530,000 cDNA molecules. One entry per CDR3 protein results from TCRdb running MiXCR on the PCR reads. Of 650,000 to 850,000 distinct CDR3 sequences listed, about 43% are singletons. The sample originates from a study of post-analysis software for immune sequencing data. General observations from the study: Roughly 5 TRBV segments were significantly more frequent in patients than in controls. TRBV5-6, TRBV5-1 and TRBV20-1 were among these segments.

What was sequenced was blood. The origin of this receptor is a girl between 10 and 17 years old with multiple sclerosis. V gene TRBV11-2 combines with J gene TRBJ2-1; 13 positions match TRBD2. CDR3 DNA sequence: TGTGCCAGCAGCCCCACTAGCGGGAGGGCCAACAATGAGCAGTTCTTC. Amino acids: CASSPTSGRANNEQFF.